A selection of T cell receptor beta chains follows, all from one sample in a study of cytomegalovirus exposure and HLA in healthy donors. TCRdb keeps only in-frame clones here, not all; method: immunoSEQ multiplex PCR. Here the sample spans about 190,000 clones, about four fifths being singletons. The sample was PBMCs. Every receptor here comes from a man aged 25-45 years in good health and CMV-seropositive. The CDR3 runs from the conserved cysteine through the conserved F or W. A D gene is named only where the DNA matches it firmly. Clone size is shown for a subset of rows, as once, few, many or a class of expanded clone.

j_call,d_call,clone_size,v_call,cdr3_aa,cdr3_nt
TRBJ1-1,.,.,TRBV19,CASSMDGGYTEAFF,TGTGCCAGTAGTATGGACGGGGGATACACTGAAGCTTTCTTT
TRBJ2-3,TRBD2,.,TRBV2,CASSEGTSGVGDTQYF,TGTGCCAGCAGTGAAGGGACTAGCGGGGTGGGAGATACGCAGTATTTT
TRBJ2-2,.,once,TRBV28,CASSFGPNTGELFF,TGTGCCAGCAGTTTTGGGCCGAACACCGGGGAGCTGTTTTTT
TRBJ1-2,.,.,TRBV5-5,CASSGGNYGYTF,TGTGCCAGCAGTGGGGGGAACTATGGCTACACCTTC
TRBJ2-2,.,.,TRBV7-9,CASSLRSQTGELFF,TGTGCCAGCAGCTTAAGGAGCCAGACCGGGGAGCTGTTTTTT
TRBJ1-5,.,.,TRBV30,CAWTGNSNQPQHF,TGTGCCTGGACAGGAAATAGCAATCAGCCCCAGCATTTT
TRBJ1-2,TRBD1,.,TRBV7-9,CASRTTGQGNYGYTF,TGTGCCAGCAGAACCACGGGACAGGGAAACTATGGCTACACCTTC
TRBJ2-1,TRBD2,.,TRBV29-1,CSAPGTSVSSYNEQFF,TGCAGCGCTCCCGGGACTAGCGTTAGCTCCTACAATGAGCAGTTCTTC
TRBJ1-1,.,.,TRBV7-3,CASSAGSSPTEAFF,TGTGCCAGCAGCGCCGGGTCTTCCCCCACTGAAGCTTTCTTT
TRBJ2-7,.,.,TRBV30,CACNPGQYEQYF,TGTGCCTGCAACCCAGGGCAATACGAGCAGTACTTC
TRBJ1-2,.,.,TRBV19,CATTGGPIGGYTF,TGTGCCACTACGGGGGGCCCTATCGGAGGCTACACCTTC
TRBJ2-7,.,.,TRBV2,CASSEAGGPYEQYF,TGTGCCAGCAGTGAAGCAGGCGGGCCCTACGAGCAGTACTTC
TRBJ2-5,TRBD2,few,TRBV18,CASSPPGLAGQETQYF,TGTGCCAGCTCACCACCCGGACTAGCGGGACAAGAGACCCAGTACTTC
TRBJ2-2,.,.,TRBV6-5,CASSYRDSEAGELFF,TGTGCCAGCAGTTACCGGGACTCTGAGGCCGGGGAGCTGTTTTTT
TRBJ2-5,.,.,TRBV7-2,CASCLGAGAGETQYF,TGTGCCAGCTGCCTCGGGGCGGGGGCAGGGGAGACCCAGTACTTC
TRBJ2-6,.,.,TRBV19,CASSIGGLPNVLTF,TGTGCCAGTAGTATAGGCGGGTTACCCAACGTCCTGACTTTC
TRBJ2-5,.,.,TRBV2,CASTQDSQETQYF,TGTGCCAGCACCCAGGACAGTCAAGAGACCCAGTACTTC
TRBJ1-4,.,.,TRBV5-1,CASSLVGEKLFF,TGCGCCAGCAGCTTGGTTGGCGAAAAACTGTTTTTT
TRBJ2-7,.,few,TRBV10-3,CAISESDRPPYEQYF,TGTGCCATCAGTGAGTCTGACAGACCGCCCTACGAGCAGTACTTC
TRBJ2-2,TRBD2,.,TRBV29-1,CSVAMTSGFKTGELFF,TGCAGCGTTGCCATGACTAGCGGCTTTAAGACCGGGGAGCTGTTTTTT
TRBJ1-1,.,few,TRBV27,CASLSWAMNTEAFF,TGTGCCAGCCTCTCTTGGGCCATGAACACTGAAGCTTTCTTT
TRBJ2-7,.,.,TRBV7-9,CASSLAGVEQYF,TGTGCCAGCAGCTTAGCAGGGGTTGAGCAGTACTTC
TRBJ2-3,.,once,TRBV4-1,CASSHSERGTDTQYF,TGCGCCAGCAGCCACTCTGAGCGGGGCACAGATACGCAGTATTTT